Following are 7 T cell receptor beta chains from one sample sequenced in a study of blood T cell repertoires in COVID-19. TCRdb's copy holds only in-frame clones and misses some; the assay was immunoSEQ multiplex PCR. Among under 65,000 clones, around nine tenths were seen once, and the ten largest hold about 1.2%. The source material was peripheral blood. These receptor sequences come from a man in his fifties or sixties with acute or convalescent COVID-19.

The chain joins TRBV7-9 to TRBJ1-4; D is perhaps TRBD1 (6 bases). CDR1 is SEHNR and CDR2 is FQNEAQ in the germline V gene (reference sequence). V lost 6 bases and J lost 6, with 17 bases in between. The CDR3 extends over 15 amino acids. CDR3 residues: CASSPLNRVYEKLFF. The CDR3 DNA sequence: TGTGCCAGCAGTCCTCTCAACAGGGTGTATGAAAAACTGTTTTTT.

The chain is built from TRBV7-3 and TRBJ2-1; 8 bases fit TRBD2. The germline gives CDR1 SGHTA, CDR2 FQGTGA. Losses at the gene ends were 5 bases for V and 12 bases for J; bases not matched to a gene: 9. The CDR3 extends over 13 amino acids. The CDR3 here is CASSPERGNRQFF. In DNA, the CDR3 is TGTGCCAGCAGCCCCGAGCGGGGGAATCGGCAGTTCTTC.

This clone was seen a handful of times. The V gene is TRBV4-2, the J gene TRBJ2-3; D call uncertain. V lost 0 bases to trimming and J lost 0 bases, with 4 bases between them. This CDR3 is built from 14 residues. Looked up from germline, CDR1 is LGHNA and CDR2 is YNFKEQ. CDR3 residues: CASSQDGSTDTQYF. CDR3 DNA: TGTGCCAGCAGCCAAGATGGCAGCACAGATACGCAGTATTTT.

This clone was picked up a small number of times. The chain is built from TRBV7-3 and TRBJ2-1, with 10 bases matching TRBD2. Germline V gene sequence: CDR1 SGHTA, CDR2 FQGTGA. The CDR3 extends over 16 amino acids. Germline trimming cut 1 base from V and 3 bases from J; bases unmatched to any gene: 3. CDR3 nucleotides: TGTGCCAGCAGCTTAAATCTAGCGGGGGTCTACAATGAGCAGTTCTTC. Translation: CASSLNLAGVYNEQFF.

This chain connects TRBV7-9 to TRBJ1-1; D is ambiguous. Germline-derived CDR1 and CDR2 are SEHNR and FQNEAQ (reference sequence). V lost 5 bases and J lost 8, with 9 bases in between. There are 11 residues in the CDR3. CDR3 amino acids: CASSPAAEAFF. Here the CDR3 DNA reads TGTGCCAGCAGCCCAGCGGCAGAAGCTTTCTTT.

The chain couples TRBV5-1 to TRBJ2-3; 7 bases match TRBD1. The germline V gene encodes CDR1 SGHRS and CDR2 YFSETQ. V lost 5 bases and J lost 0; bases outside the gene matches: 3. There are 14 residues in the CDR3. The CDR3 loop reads CASRPGQSTDTQYF. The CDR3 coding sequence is TGCGCCAGCAGACCGGGACAGAGCACAGATACGCAGTATTTT.

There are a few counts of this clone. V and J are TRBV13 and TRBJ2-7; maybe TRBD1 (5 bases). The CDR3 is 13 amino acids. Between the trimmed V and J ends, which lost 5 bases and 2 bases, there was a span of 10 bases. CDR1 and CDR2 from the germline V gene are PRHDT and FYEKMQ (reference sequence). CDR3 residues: CASSDRGTYEQYF. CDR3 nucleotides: TGTGCCAGCAGCGATAGGGGTACCTACGAGCAGTACTTC.